A selection of T cell receptor beta chains follows, all from one sample in a study of T cell changes during pregnancy in multiple sclerosis. The table came from immunoSEQ multiplex PCR; TCRdb's copy has only in-frame clones and leaves some out. The table shows around 88,000 clones, with just over 90% occurring only once. Specimen: peripheral blood, collected after pregnancy. Receptors were obtained from a female donor in good health, enrolled as a control in a pregnancy study. Both conserved end residues are part of each CDR3. The D gene is left open where the match is weak. Rows may omit the clone size; those that give it use once, few, many or a size class.

CDR3nt	CDR3aa	v_gene	j_gene	abundance	d_gene
TGCGCCAGCAGCTTAAGATTCGGACAATCAACTAATGAAAAACTGTTTTTT	CASSLRFGQSTNEKLFF	TRBV5-1	TRBJ1-4	.	.
TGTGCCAGCAGTCACTACCGGGACGAGCAGTACTTC	CASSHYRDEQYF	TRBV28	TRBJ2-7	.	.
TGCGCCAGCAGCTTACGGACAGCCCAAGAGACCCAGTACTTC	CASSLRTAQETQYF	TRBV5-1	TRBJ2-5	.	.
TGTGCCAGCAGCGGGGGACAGGGCATAAATCAGCCCCAGCATTTT	CASSGGQGINQPQHF	TRBV9	TRBJ1-5	.	TRBD1
TGCAGCGCCAATCAGGCGGGAGGCGAGCAGTACTTC	CSANQAGGEQYF	TRBV29-1	TRBJ2-7	.	TRBD2
TGTGCCAGCAGCTCAAGACAGGGCCCCGAGCAGTACTTC	CASSSRQGPEQYF	TRBV9	TRBJ2-7	.	TRBD1
TGTGCCAGCAGTTTCTCACAGGGCCCCTACGAGCAGTACTTC	CASSFSQGPYEQYF	TRBV6-5	TRBJ2-7	.	.
TGTGCCAGCAGTGTCGGAGAGGGTTTCCGCACTGAAGCTTTCTTT	CASSVGEGFRTEAFF	TRBV6-1	TRBJ1-1	.	.
TGTGCCAGCAGTCCCTCTCAACCTAGCGGGAACACCGGGGAGCTGTTTTTT	CASSPSQPSGNTGELFF	TRBV28	TRBJ2-2	.	TRBD2
TGTGCCAGCTCACCGTCGTTCGCACACAACCTTTTCTCTGGGGCCAACGTCCTGACTTTC	CASSPSFAHNLFSGANVLTF	TRBV18	TRBJ2-6	.	.
TGTGCCACCAGTAAACCTATCTCCAATCAGCCCCAGCATTTT	CATSKPISNQPQHF	TRBV6-6	TRBJ1-5	.	.
TGTGCCAGCAGCCCACCCGGGGCTGGGGCCAACGTCCTGACTTTC	CASSPPGAGANVLTF	TRBV5-4	TRBJ2-6	.	.
TGTGCCAGCAGCTCGGGGGTCTCCTCTGGAAACACCATATATTTT	CASSSGVSSGNTIYF	TRBV7-8	TRBJ1-3	.	.
TGCGCCAGCAGCCAAGATGGTCGCGGGAGGGCCTTTAATGAGCAGTTCTTC	CASSQDGRGRAFNEQFF	TRBV4-1	TRBJ2-1	.	TRBD2
TGTGCCAGCAGCTTTATTCGACAGGGGAACACTGAAGCTTTCTTT	CASSFIRQGNTEAFF	TRBV11-2	TRBJ1-1	.	TRBD1
TGTGCCAGTACCGGACAGGGGGCGACCTACAATGAGCAGTTCTTC	CASTGQGATYNEQFF	TRBV19	TRBJ2-1	.	TRBD1
TGTGCCAGCACCTCCGGACTAGCGGGAGTTGAGACCCAGTACTTC	CASTSGLAGVETQYF	TRBV5-4	TRBJ2-5	.	TRBD2
TGCGCCAGCAGCTTGGCTCTCAAAGAGGCAGATACGCAGTATTTT	CASSLALKEADTQYF	TRBV5-1	TRBJ2-3	.	.
TGTGCCAGCAGTCCCCGACAGGGTGCTCGGACTGAAGCTTTCTTT	CASSPRQGARTEAFF	TRBV28	TRBJ1-1	.	TRBD1
TGCGCCAGCAGCCAGGGGGGTTTACCGGGACTAGCGTCAACCTACGAGCAGTACTTC	CASSQGGLPGLASTYEQYF	TRBV4-1	TRBJ2-7	.	TRBD2
TGTGCCAGCAGCTTGGCGGCAGGAGGCACTGAAGCTTTCTTT	CASSLAAGGTEAFF	TRBV5-5	TRBJ1-1	.	.
TGTGCCATCCGGGACAGCCCCTTTGGGGCCAACGTCCTGACTTTC	CAIRDSPFGANVLTF	TRBV10-3	TRBJ2-6	.	TRBD1
TGCGCCAGCAGCTTGGAAGGAGGGGAAGAGACCCAGTACTTC	CASSLEGGEETQYF	TRBV5-1	TRBJ2-5	once	.
TGTGCCAGCAGTTCAAACCCAGGGGTTGGCTATGGCTACACCTTC	CASSSNPGVGYGYTF	TRBV27	TRBJ1-2	.	.
TGCGCCAGCAGTGAGCGGTTGCTGAGCTCCACAGATACGCAGTATTTT	CASSERLLSSTDTQYF	TRBV10-2	TRBJ2-3	.	.
TGTGCCAGCATCCACGGAGGGACGAGTAACTATGGCTACACCTTC	CASIHGGTSNYGYTF	TRBV5-4	TRBJ1-2	.	.
TGTGCCAGCAGCTTGGTCCCAGTCGGAGGAGACCCCATATATTTT	CASSLVPVGGDPIYF	TRBV5-4	TRBJ1-3	.	.
TGTGCCAGTAGTACAACAGGGGATTACGAGCAGTACTTC	CASSTTGDYEQYF	TRBV19	TRBJ2-7	.	TRBD1
TGTGCCAGCAGCTTAGGAGGGGGACTAGCAATCGAGCAGTACTTC	CASSLGGGLAIEQYF	TRBV7-8	TRBJ2-7	.	TRBD2
TGTGCCAGCAGTGGGGGGGACAGGGGGTTGGAGCAGTTCTTC	CASSGGDRGLEQFF	TRBV2	TRBJ2-1	.	TRBD1
TGTGCCACCAGCTCTTTGCTCATTCAGGGGGTGAAAGTTAAAGCTTTCTTT	CATSSLLIQGVKVKAFF	TRBV15	TRBJ1-1	.	TRBD1
TGTGCCAGTAGTATGGGGGGGTCTGACCTCACCGGGGAGCTGTTTTTT	CASSMGGSDLTGELFF	TRBV19	TRBJ2-2	.	TRBD2
TGCAGCGTTTCCGGGACAGGGGAGAGGCAGCCCCAGCATTTT	CSVSGTGERQPQHF	TRBV29-1	TRBJ1-5	.	TRBD1
TGTGCCAGCACCCTGGACAGGGGGCGACTTGGCTACACCTTC	CASTLDRGRLGYTF	TRBV6-5	TRBJ1-2	.	TRBD1
TGCGCCAGCAGCTTGCGGGGAAATACTGAAGCTTTCTTT	CASSLRGNTEAFF	TRBV5-1	TRBJ1-1	once	.
TGTGCCAGCAGTTCTACACCTATCAACCAGGGCTCTGAAGCTTTCTTT	CASSSTPINQGSEAFF	TRBV7-9	TRBJ1-1	.	.
TGTGCCAGCAGCGTCGAGCGGGAGCGGCACGAGCAGTACTTC	CASSVERERHEQYF	TRBV6-5	TRBJ2-7	.	TRBD2
TGTGCCTGGAGTGTTCGGGAAGGGGAAAAACTGTTTTTT	CAWSVREGEKLFF	TRBV30	TRBJ1-4	.	.
TGCGCCAGCAGTCCCAGGACAGGGGCTCAAGGTGAAAAACTGTTTTTT	CASSPRTGAQGEKLFF	TRBV5-1	TRBJ1-4	.	TRBD1
TGTGCTAGTGGTTTGGACTACCGGGAGATGAACACTGAAGCTTTCTTT	CASGLDYREMNTEAFF	TRBV12-5	TRBJ1-1	few	.
TGTGCCAGCAGCCCGGGAAACCTCCTTTCCTACGAGCAGTACTTC	CASSPGNLLSYEQYF	TRBV7-6	TRBJ2-7	once	.
TGCGCCAGCAGCCCGCCGGGTAACCAAGAGACCCAGTACTTC	CASSPPGNQETQYF	TRBV5-1	TRBJ2-5	.	.
TGTGCCTGGAGTCCCCGACAGGGGGATCAGCCCCAGCATTTT	CAWSPRQGDQPQHF	TRBV30	TRBJ1-5	.	TRBD1
TGTGCCAGCAGTTTATGGGCAGGGGGCGCGGAGACCCAGTACTTC	CASSLWAGGAETQYF	TRBV27	TRBJ2-5	.	TRBD1
TGTGCCAGCACCACCGACAGGGTCGGACTGTTTTTT	CASTTDRVGLFF	TRBV28	TRBJ1-4	.	TRBD1
TGTGCCAGCAGTTCAGGTGGCAGCAATCAGCCCCAGCATTTT	CASSSGGSNQPQHF	TRBV6-1	TRBJ1-5	.	.
TGCAGCTGCGGGGGGGGGAATGAAAAACTGTTTTTT	CSCGGGNEKLFF	TRBV29-1	TRBJ1-4	.	.
TGTGCCACCAGCAGTGAGGACAGGGGTCAACTCTATGGCTACACCTTC	CATSSEDRGQLYGYTF	TRBV15	TRBJ1-2	.	TRBD1
TGTGCCAGCAGCTCCGGGACAGGGGGCTTCGGTAATGAAAAACTGTTTTTT	CASSSGTGGFGNEKLFF	TRBV11-2	TRBJ1-4	.	TRBD1
TGCGCCAGCAGCCAGGTCCCTAGCTTGTTTGCGGCCAGCACAGATACGCAGTATTTT	CASSQVPSLFAASTDTQYF	TRBV5-1	TRBJ2-3	.	.
TGTGCCAGTAGTATAGTTTCCGGGGTAGAGACCCAGTACTTC	CASSIVSGVETQYF	TRBV19	TRBJ2-5	.	.
TGTGCCAGCAGCCCCTCTTCAGGGGAGGGCTACACCTTC	CASSPSSGEGYTF	TRBV6-6	TRBJ1-2	.	.
TGTGCCAGCAGCTCAACAGGGGTATACGAGCAGTACTTC	CASSSTGVYEQYF	TRBV25-1	TRBJ2-7	.	TRBD1
TGTGCCAGCACCCAGAGACAGGGTCTGAATGGCTACACCTTC	CASTQRQGLNGYTF	TRBV27	TRBJ1-2	.	TRBD1
TGTGCTAGTGGTCGGGAGCCCCCAGAGACCCAGTACTTC	CASGREPPETQYF	TRBV12-5	TRBJ2-5	.	.
TGTGCCAGCAGTGAGAGCACAGATACGCAGTATTTT	CASSESTDTQYF	TRBV28	TRBJ2-3	.	.
TGTGCCAGCAGCCCAACCCCTGGGGGGGAAGCGAACACCGGGGAGCTGTTTTTT	CASSPTPGGEANTGELFF	TRBV7-8	TRBJ2-2	.	TRBD2
TGTGCCACAACCGCTAGGGGGACTAGCGGGGACTCCTACAATGAGCAGTTCTTC	CATTARGTSGDSYNEQFF	TRBV2	TRBJ2-1	.	TRBD2
TGCGCCAGCAGCCAAGATGGCGGGGCTTACACAGATACGCAGTATTTT	CASSQDGGAYTDTQYF	TRBV4-1	TRBJ2-3	.	.
TGTGCCAGCAGCTCTGGGCATGAGCAGTTCTTC	CASSSGHEQFF	TRBV7-9	TRBJ2-1	.	.